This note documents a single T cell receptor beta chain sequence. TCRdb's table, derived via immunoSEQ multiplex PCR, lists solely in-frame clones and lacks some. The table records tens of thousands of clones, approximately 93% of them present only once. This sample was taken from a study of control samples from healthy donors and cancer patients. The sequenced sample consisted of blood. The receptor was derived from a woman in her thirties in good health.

The CDR3 loop reads CAISDLRPGGYEQYF. CDR3 coding DNA: TGTGCCATCAGTGACCTCCGGCCGGGGGGCTACGAGCAGTACTTC. The chain employs TRBV10-3 and TRBJ2-7, with 7 bases identical to TRBD2. The CDR3 extends over 15 amino acids. Germline-derived CDR1 and CDR2 are ENHRY and SYGVKD. V shed 3 bases, J shed 3 bases, and the junction held 8 bases outside the gene matches.